These T cell receptor beta chains were read from a single sample in a study of blood T cell repertoires in COVID-19. Clones were sequenced by immunoSEQ multiplex PCR, and TCRdb holds only the in-frame ones, with some missing. Here the sample spans around 86,000 clones, more than 75% being singletons. The sequenced sample consisted of peripheral blood. These receptors were taken from a human donor in a cohort sampled during active COVID-19. CDR3s include the opening cysteine and the closing phenylalanine or tryptophan. Fields, in order: clone size, CDR3 length, V gene, J gene, D gene, CDR3 protein, CDR3 DNA. D genes are given only for firm matches. Size tells how often a clone was seen (once, few, many) or the class of an expanded clone, and some rows leave it out.

.	13	TRBV19	TRBJ1-1	.	CASSLKINTEAFF	TGTGCCAGTAGCCTTAAAATCAACACTGAAGCTTTCTTT
.	16	TRBV21-1	TRBJ1-5	.	CASSKRERDSNQPQHF	TGTGCCAGCAGCAAAAGAGAGAGGGATAGCAATCAGCCCCAGCATTTT
.	15	TRBV9	TRBJ1-2	TRBD1	CASSVGGQAGYGYTF	TGTGCCAGCAGCGTAGGAGGACAGGCCGGCTATGGCTACACCTTC
once	15	TRBV5-1	TRBJ2-3	TRBD1	CASSLEGGRTDTQYF	TGCGCCAGCAGCTTGGAAGGGGGCCGGACAGATACGCAGTATTTT
.	17	TRBV28	TRBJ1-1	.	CASSITLAAGEDTEAFF	TGTGCCAGCAGTATTACTCTCGCTGCGGGGGAAGACACTGAAGCTTTCTTT
.	14	TRBV5-1	TRBJ2-7	.	CASSTDIGGYEQYF	TGCGCCAGCAGCACGGACATAGGGGGCTACGAGCAGTACTTC
.	17	TRBV19	TRBJ2-1	TRBD2	CASSIDPGLAGSNEQFF	TGTGCCAGTAGTATCGATCCGGGACTAGCGGGATCGAATGAGCAGTTCTTC
.	12	TRBV9	TRBJ1-2	.	CASSVSSYGYTF	TGTGCCAGCAGCGTATCCTCCTATGGCTACACCTTC
.	14	TRBV7-9	TRBJ2-7	TRBD1	CASSLGTGTYEQYF	TGTGCCAGCAGCTTAGGGACAGGAACCTACGAGCAGTACTTC
.	12	TRBV6-5	TRBJ1-6	TRBD1	CATGQGVRALHF	TGTGCCACCGGACAGGGGGTGAGAGCCCTCCACTTT